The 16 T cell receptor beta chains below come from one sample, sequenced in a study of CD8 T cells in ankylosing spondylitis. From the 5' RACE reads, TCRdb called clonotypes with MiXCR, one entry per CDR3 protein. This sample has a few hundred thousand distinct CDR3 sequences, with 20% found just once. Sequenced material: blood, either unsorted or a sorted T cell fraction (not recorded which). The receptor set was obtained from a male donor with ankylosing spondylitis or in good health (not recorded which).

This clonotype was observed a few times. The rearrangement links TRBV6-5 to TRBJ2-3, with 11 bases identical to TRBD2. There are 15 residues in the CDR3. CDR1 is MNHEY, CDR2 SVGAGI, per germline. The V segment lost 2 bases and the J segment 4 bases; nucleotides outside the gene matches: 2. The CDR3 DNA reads TGTGCCAGCAGTTACCCGGGACTAGCGGCAGATACGCAGTATTTT. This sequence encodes CASSYPGLAADTQYF.

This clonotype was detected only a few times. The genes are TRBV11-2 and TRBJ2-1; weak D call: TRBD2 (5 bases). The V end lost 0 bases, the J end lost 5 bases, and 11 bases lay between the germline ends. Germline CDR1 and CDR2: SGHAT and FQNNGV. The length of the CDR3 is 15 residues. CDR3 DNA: TGTGCCAGCAGCTTAGATCGGCTAGCCAACAATGAGCAGTTCTTC. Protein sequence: CASSLDRLANNEQFF.

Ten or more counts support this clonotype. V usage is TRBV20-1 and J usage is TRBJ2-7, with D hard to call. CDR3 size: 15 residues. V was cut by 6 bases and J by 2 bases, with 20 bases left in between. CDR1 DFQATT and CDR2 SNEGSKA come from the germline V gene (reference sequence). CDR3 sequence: CSAAPAAGGTYEQYF. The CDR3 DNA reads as TGCAGTGCCGCGCCAGCCGCAGGTGGCACCTACGAGCAGTACTTC.

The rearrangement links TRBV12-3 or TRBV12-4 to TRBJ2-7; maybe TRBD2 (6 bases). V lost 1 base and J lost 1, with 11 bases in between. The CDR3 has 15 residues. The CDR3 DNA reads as TGTGCCAGCAGTTTAGATAGCGGCCCTTCCTACGAGCAGTACTTC. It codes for CASSLDSGPSYEQYF.

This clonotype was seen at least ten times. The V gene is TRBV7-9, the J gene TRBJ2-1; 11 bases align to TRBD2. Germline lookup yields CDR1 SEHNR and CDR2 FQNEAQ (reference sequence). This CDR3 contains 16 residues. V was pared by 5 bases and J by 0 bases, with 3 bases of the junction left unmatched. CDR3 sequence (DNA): TGTGCCAGCAGCCCTAGCGGGGGGAGCTCCTACAATGAGCAGTTCTTC. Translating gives CASSPSGGSSYNEQFF.

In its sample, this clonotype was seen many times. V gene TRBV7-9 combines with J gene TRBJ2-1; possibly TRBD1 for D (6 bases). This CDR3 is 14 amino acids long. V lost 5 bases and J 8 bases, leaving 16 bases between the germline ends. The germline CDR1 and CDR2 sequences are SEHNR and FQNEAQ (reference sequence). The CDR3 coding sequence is TGTGCCAGCAGCCATACGGGACATCTGGATGAGCAGTTCTTC. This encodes CASSHTGHLDEQFF. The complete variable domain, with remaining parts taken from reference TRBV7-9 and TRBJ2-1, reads DTGVSQNPRHKITKRGQNVTFRCDPISEHNRLYWYRQTLGQGPEFLTYFQNEAQLEKSRLLSDRFSAERPKGSFSTLEIQRTEQGDSAMYLCASSHTGHLDEQFFGPGTRLTVL.

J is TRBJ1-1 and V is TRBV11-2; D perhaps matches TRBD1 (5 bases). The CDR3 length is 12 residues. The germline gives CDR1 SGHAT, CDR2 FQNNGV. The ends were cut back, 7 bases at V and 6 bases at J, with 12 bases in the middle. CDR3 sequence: CASTDLGPEAFF. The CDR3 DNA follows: TGTGCCAGCACGGACCTGGGGCCTGAAGCTTTCTTT.

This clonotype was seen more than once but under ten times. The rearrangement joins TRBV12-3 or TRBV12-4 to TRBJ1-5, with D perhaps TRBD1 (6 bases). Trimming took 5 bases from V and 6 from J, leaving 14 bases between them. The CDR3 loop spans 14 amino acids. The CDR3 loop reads CASSPDRSGQPQHF. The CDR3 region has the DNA TGTGCCAGCAGTCCCGACAGGTCGGGTCAGCCCCAGCATTTT.

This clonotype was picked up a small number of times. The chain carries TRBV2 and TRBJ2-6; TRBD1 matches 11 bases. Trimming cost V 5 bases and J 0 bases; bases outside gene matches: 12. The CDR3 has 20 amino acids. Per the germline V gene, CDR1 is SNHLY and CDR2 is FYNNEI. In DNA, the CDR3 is TGTGCCAGCAGTACTTCTGGACAGGGGGCGTTACACTCTGGGGCCAACGTCCTGACTTTC. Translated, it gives CASSTSGQGALHSGANVLTF.

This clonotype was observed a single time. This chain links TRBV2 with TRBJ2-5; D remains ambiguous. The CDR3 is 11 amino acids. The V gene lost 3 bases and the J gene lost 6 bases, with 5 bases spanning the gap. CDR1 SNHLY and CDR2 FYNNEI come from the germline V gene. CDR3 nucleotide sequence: TGTGCCAGCAGTGAGGGAAAGACCCAGTACTTC. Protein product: CASSEGKTQYF.

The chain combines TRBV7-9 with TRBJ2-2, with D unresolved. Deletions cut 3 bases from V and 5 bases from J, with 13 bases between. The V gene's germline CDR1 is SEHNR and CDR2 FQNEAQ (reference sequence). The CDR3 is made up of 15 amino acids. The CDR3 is CASSFGVRFTGELFF. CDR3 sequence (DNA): TGTGCCAGCAGCTTCGGAGTAAGGTTTACCGGGGAGCTGTTTTTT.

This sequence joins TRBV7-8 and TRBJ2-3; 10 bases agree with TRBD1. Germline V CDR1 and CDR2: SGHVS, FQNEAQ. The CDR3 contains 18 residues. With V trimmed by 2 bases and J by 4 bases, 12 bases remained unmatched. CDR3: CASSLPGQGNFRADTQYF. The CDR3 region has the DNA TGTGCCAGCAGCTTACCGGGACAGGGGAATTTTCGGGCAGATACGCAGTATTTT.

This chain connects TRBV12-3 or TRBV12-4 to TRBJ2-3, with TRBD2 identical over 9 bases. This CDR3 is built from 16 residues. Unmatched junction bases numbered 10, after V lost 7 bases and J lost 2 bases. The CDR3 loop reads CASNGAGGRLTDTQYF. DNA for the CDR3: TGTGCCAGCAATGGAGCGGGGGGCCGACTCACAGATACGCAGTATTTT.

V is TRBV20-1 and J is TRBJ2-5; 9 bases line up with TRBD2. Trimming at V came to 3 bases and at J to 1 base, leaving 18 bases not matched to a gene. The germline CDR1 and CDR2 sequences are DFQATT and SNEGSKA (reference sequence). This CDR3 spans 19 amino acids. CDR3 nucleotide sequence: TGCAGTGCTAGTCCAGAGGGGGCGACTGAGCGGGGGGCCCAAGAGACCCAGTACTTC. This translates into CSASPEGATERGAQETQYF.

In nucleotides, the CDR3 is TGTGCCAGCAGCCAAGAAGTCTACAATGAGCAGTTCTTC. Encoded protein: CASSQEVYNEQFF. The chain uses TRBV4-2 and TRBJ2-1; D unclear. The CDR3 covers 13 residues. V gave up 0 bases and J gave up 3 bases, with 3 bases separating them. Looked up from germline, CDR1 is LGHNA and CDR2 is YNFKEQ.

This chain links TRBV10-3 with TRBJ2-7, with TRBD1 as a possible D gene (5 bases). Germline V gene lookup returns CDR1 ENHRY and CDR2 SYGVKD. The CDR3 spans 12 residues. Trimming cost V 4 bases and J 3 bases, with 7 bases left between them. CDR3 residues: CAISGQNYEQYF. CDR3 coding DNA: TGTGCCATCAGTGGACAGAACTACGAGCAGTACTTC.